The 13 T cell receptor beta chains given below trace back to one sample, sequenced in a study of cytomegalovirus exposure and HLA in healthy donors. PCR primers comprised 60 Vbeta and 13 Jbeta primers. Method: immunoSEQ multiplex PCR; TCRdb's copy keeps in-frame clones and lacks some. The sample carries roughly 250,000 clones, roughly four fifths recorded once. The sample was PBMCs. The receptors shown here come from a middle-aged woman in good health and CMV-seropositive.

The chain has TRBV5-1 and TRBJ2-7; possibly TRBD2 for D (6 bases). There are 15 residues in the CDR3. Germline loops: CDR1 SGHRS, CDR2 YFSETQ. Trimming took 0 bases from V and 7 from J, leaving 17 bases between them. DNA for the CDR3: TGCGCCAGCAGCTTGGCCGTTGGTGTTGGGGGGGAGCAGTACTTC. It translates to CASSLAVGVGGEQYF. The variable domain in full, completed from reference TRBV5-1 and TRBJ2-7, reads KAGVTQTPRYLIKTRGQQVTLSCSPISGHRSVSWYQQTPGQGLQFLFEYFSETQRNKGNFPGRFSGRQFSNSRSEMNVSTLELGDSALYLCASSLAVGVGGEQYFGPGTRLTVT.

V and J are TRBV9 and TRBJ2-1; 12 nucleotides agree with TRBD2. With V trimmed by 3 bases and J by 9 bases, 7 bases remained unmatched. CDR3 length: 15 residues. Germline CDR1 and CDR2: SGDLS and YYNGEE. The CDR3 coding sequence is TGTGCCAGCAGCGCCGGACTAGCGGGATGGGGTGAGCAGTTCTTC. Translation: CASSAGLAGWGEQFF.

The V call is TRBV7-8, the J call TRBJ1-5, with D tentatively TRBD1 (6 bases). Between the trimmed V and J ends, which lost 4 bases and 2 bases, there was a span of 15 bases. The CDR3 is made up of 16 amino acids. CDR1 and CDR2 (germline): SGHVS, FQNEAQ. The CDR3 region has the DNA TGTGCCAGCAGCTCCCCGGTAGGGGGAGGCAATCAGCCCCAGCATTTT. Translation gives CASSSPVGGGNQPQHF.

The chain joins TRBV30 to TRBJ1-1, with D perhaps TRBD1 (6 bases). With 1 base removed from V and 3 bases from J, the gap between germline ends came to 9 bases. Germline V CDR1 and CDR2: GTSNPN, SVGIG (reference sequence). This CDR3 is built from 13 residues. DNA of the CDR3: TGTGCCTGGAGTGAGCAGGGGTACACTGAAGCTTTCTTT. Protein product: CAWSEQGYTEAFF.

This clone was detected once. This chain connects TRBV4-3 to TRBJ2-1; unclear D gene. Trimming shortened V by 0 bases and J by 3 bases, and 6 bases separated the two germline ends. The CDR3 sequence is 14 residues long. Germline CDR1 reads LGHNA; CDR2 reads YSLEER. The CDR3 DNA reads TGCGCCAGCAGCCAAGAGAAGCGCTACAATGAGCAGTTCTTC. It encodes CASSQEKRYNEQFF.

V is TRBV29-1 and J is TRBJ2-5, with TRBD2 matching 7 bases. Germline trimming cut 4 bases from V and 2 bases from J; bases unmatched to any gene: 10. CDR3 size: 15 residues. CDR1 is SQVTM, CDR2 ANQGSEA, per germline. CDR3 DNA sequence: TGCAGCGTTGTCCACGCCCTAGCGGTACAAGAGACCCAGTACTTC. Its translation: CSVVHALAVQETQYF.

The rearrangement joins TRBV18 to TRBJ1-1; perhaps TRBD1 as D (5 bases). The length of the CDR3 is 14 residues. In germline, CDR1 is KGHSH, CDR2 LQKENI. Trimming stripped 3 bases from V and 2 bases from J, with 10 bases between. The CDR3 reads CASSPQGDNTEAFF. The DNA for the CDR3 is TGTGCCAGCTCACCGCAGGGTGACAACACTGAAGCTTTCTTT.

The chain links TRBV28 to TRBJ1-6, with 8 bases fitting TRBD1. The CDR3 length is 14 residues. The V segment lost 10 bases and the J segment 9 bases; nucleotides outside the gene matches: 11. Germline CDR1 MDHEN, CDR2 SYDVKM. The CDR3 coding sequence is TGTGCCACTTCCGGACAGGGCAATTTTTCACCCCTCCACTTT. This gives the protein CATSGQGNFSPLHF. Using reference TRBV28 and TRBJ1-6 for the parts outside the CDR3, the full variable domain is DVKVTQSSRYLVKRTGEKVFLECVQDMDHENMFWYRQDPGLGLRLIYFSYDVKMKEKGDIPEGYSVSREKKERFSLILESASTNQTSMYLCATSGQGNFSPLHFGNGTRLTVT.

CDR3 bases: TGTGCCAGTAGTATTAATACCGGGTTTAACACTGAAGCTTTCTTT. Translated, it gives CASSINTGFNTEAFF. The chain uses TRBV19 and TRBJ1-1; D gene uncertain. From germline, CDR1 is LNHDA and CDR2 SQIVND (reference sequence). Trimming left V 3 bases short and J 2 bases short, with 13 bases between. The CDR3 loop spans 15 amino acids.

The chain recombines TRBV11-3 with TRBJ2-7; D perhaps matches TRBD2 (6 bases). V was cut by 5 bases and J by 6 bases, with 23 bases left in between. The germline V gene encodes CDR1 SGHNT and CDR2 YENEEA. This CDR3 comprises 16 residues. The CDR3 sequence: CASSPSGSGLRGEQYF. The CDR3 nucleotides are TGTGCCAGCAGCCCGAGCGGTAGCGGCCTGAGGGGCGAGCAGTACTTC.

The chain couples TRBV2 to TRBJ2-5; 9 bases are a match to TRBD1. The CDR3 spans 16 residues. CDR1 is SNHLY, CDR2 FYNNEI, per germline. V gave up 5 bases and J gave up 5 bases; unmatched junction bases: 12. The CDR3 DNA is TGTGCCAGCAGTCCTATCCGGGACAGGGATCGGGAGACCCAGTACTTC. The encoded protein is CASSPIRDRDRETQYF.

This clone was detected only once. J is TRBJ2-7 and V is TRBV4-3, with a tentative D call TRBD2 (7 bases). The CDR3 contains 17 residues. V lost 0 bases to trimming and J lost 1 base, with 16 bases between them. Looked up from germline, CDR1 is LGHNA and CDR2 is YSLEER. For the CDR3, the DNA is TGCGCCAGCAGCCAAGAAAGGGGGGAGGGCCCGTCCTACGAGCAGTACTTC. Its translation is CASSQERGEGPSYEQYF.

The chain recombines TRBV30 with TRBJ1-1; possibly TRBD1 for D (6 bases). This CDR3 has 12 amino acids. Germline assignment: CDR1 GTSNPN and CDR2 SVGIG (reference sequence). Trimming stripped 6 bases from V and 4 bases from J, with 12 bases between. The CDR3 DNA is TGTGCCTGTGACGACAGGAGCACTGAAGCTTTCTTT. This codes for CACDDRSTEAFF.